The 2 T cell receptor beta chains reported below all come from one sample, sequenced in a study of blood T cell repertoires in COVID-19. Method: immunoSEQ multiplex PCR; TCRdb's copy keeps in-frame clones and lacks some. The sample contains some 45,000 clones, over 80% of which appear only once. Sequenced input: peripheral blood. Every receptor here comes from a man in his 60s with active COVID-19.

The V gene is TRBV28, the J gene TRBJ2-7; TRBD1 aligns across 10 bases. With 5 bases clipped from V and 5 bases from J, the junction kept 9 bases outside the gene matches. The germline V gene encodes CDR1 MDHEN and CDR2 SYDVKM. The CDR3 totals 15 residues. CDR3 nucleotides: TGTGCCAGCAGTCCCCCGGGACAGGGGTACGACGAGCAGTACTTC. Amino acid sequence: CASSPPGQGYDEQYF.

This chain links TRBV20-1 with TRBJ2-7; 11 nucleotides agree with TRBD2. The CDR3 extends over 15 amino acids. The V and J ends lost 5 bases and 7 bases, in that order; junction bases with no gene match: 13. The germline V gene has CDR1 DFQATT and CDR2 SNEGSKA (reference sequence). The CDR3 sequence: CSAGEVLAGGREQYF. Written as DNA, the CDR3 is TGCAGTGCTGGTGAGGTCCTAGCGGGAGGCCGGGAGCAGTACTTC.